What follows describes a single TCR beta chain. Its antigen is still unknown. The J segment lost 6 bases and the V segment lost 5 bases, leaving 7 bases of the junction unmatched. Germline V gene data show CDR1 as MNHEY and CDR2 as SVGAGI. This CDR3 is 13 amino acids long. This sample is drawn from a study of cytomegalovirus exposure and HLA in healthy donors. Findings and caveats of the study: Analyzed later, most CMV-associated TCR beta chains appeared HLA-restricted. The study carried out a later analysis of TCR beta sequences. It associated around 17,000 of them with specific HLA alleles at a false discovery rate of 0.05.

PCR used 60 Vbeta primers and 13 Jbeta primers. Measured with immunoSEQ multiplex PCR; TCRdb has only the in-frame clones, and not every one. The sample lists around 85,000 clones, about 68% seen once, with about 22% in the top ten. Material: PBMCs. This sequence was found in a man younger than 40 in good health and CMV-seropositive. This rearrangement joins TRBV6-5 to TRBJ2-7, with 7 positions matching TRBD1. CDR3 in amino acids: CASSLDRAPEQYF. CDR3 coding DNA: TGTGCCAGCAGTCTCGACAGGGCCCCCGAGCAGTACTTC.